The present T cell receptor (beta chain) was sequenced within a study of blood T cells in healthy people across ages. The use of a sample-barcoded 5' primer and a J-beta primer mix characterized a second PCR of about 7 to 12 cycles. From the 5' RACE reads, TCRdb called clonotypes with MiXCR, one entry per CDR3 protein. The table lists about 1.1 million distinct CDR3 sequences, around two fifths of them singletons. General study findings and limits: Expanded clonotype shifts may have been confounded, as the donors had an unknown CMV status. It was not possible, with unsorted PBMCs, to conclusively compare naive and antigen-experienced cells.

For this clonotype: Its specificity is unknown. This may come from a read error, since a much larger clone is one base off.

Germline loops: CDR1 SGDLS, CDR2 YYNGEE. The CDR3 is 14 amino acids. The rearrangement uses TRBV9 and TRBJ1-5; 7 bases match TRBD1. The sequence came from a man aged 18 to 30 in good health. The specimen sequenced was blood. The CDR3 loop reads CASRVGTANQPQHF. CDR3 DNA: TGTGCCAGCAGGGTAGGGACAGCCAATCAGCCCCAGCATTTT.